These 32 T cell receptor beta chains came from one sample sequenced in a study of blood T cells in healthy people across ages. A second PCR of roughly 7 to 11 cycles used a sample-barcoded 5' primer and a J-beta primer mix. TCRdb re-derived calls from the 5' RACE reads in MiXCR, one entry per CDR3 protein. The table records 1.2 million to 1.5 million distinct CDR3 sequences, around 39% of them present only once. Source material: blood. The receptors were gathered from a woman under 30 in good health.

The chain uses TRBV9 and TRBJ1-1; no clear D. In germline, CDR1 is SGDLS, CDR2 YYNGEE. The V end lost 0 bases, the J end lost 2 bases, and 8 bases lay between the germline ends. There are 14 residues in the CDR3. CDR3: CASSVVGDNTEAFF. DNA for the CDR3: TGTGCCAGCAGCGTAGTTGGGGATAACACTGAAGCTTTCTTT.

This clonotype occurred a few times. Being one base from a much bigger clone, this may be a read error. The chain couples TRBV15 to TRBJ2-7; D unclear. Germline V gives CDR1 LNHNV, CDR2 YYDKDF (reference sequence). V gave up 1 base and J gave up 10 bases, with 17 bases separating them. CDR3 length: 14 amino acids. The CDR3 loop reads CATSRVGEMANQYF. CDR3 sequence (DNA): TGTGCCACCAGCAGAGTTGGGGAAATGGCGAACCAGTACTTC. The full variable domain, its missing parts supplied by reference TRBV15 and TRBJ2-7, is DAMVIQNPRYQVTQFGKPVTLSCSQTLNHNVMYWYQQKSSQAPKLLFHYYDKDFNNEADTPDNFQSRRPNTSFCFLDIRSPGLGDTAMYLCATSRVGEMANQYFGPGTRLTVT.

This clonotype occurred once. The chain combines TRBV4-2 with TRBJ2-2; TRBD2 aligns across 11 bases. Germline V CDR1 and CDR2: LGHNA, YNFKEQ. V trimming: 0 bases; J trimming: 6 bases; junction bases outside the gene matches: 3. The CDR3 spans 16 residues. CDR3: CASSQDGTSGAGELFF. The CDR3 nucleotides read TGTGCCAGCAGCCAAGATGGGACTAGCGGAGCCGGGGAGCTGTTTTTT.

This clonotype has a handful of counts. The chain employs TRBV20-1 and TRBJ1-2; perhaps TRBD1 as D (6 bases). The CDR3 consists of 11 residues. Germline V CDR1 and CDR2: DFQATT, SNEGSKA (reference sequence). Trimming removed 2 bases at V and 7 bases at J, with 8 bases between. The CDR3, as DNA: TGCAGTGCTAGATTGGGGGCTGGCTACACCTTC. It specifies CSARLGAGYTF.

This clonotype was observed a few times. The chain uses TRBV5-5 and TRBJ1-2; the D is unclear. V dropped 0 bases and J dropped 2 bases, with 14 bases sitting between them. Germline CDR1 and CDR2: SGHKS and YYEKEE (reference sequence). The CDR3 consists of 16 residues. The CDR3 DNA sequence: TGTGCCAGCAGCTTGGATTCGCGCACGGGGAACTATGGCTACACCTTC. Protein: CASSLDSRTGNYGYTF.

This chain links TRBV20-1 with TRBJ2-3, with TRBD2 as a possible D gene (6 bases). V was clipped by 5 bases and J by 3 bases, with 18 bases between them. This CDR3 is built from 15 residues. Germline values: CDR1 DFQATT, CDR2 SNEGSKA (reference sequence). The CDR3 is CSARPGLLETDTQYF. The CDR3 bases are TGCAGTGCTCGCCCCGGACTACTCGAAACAGATACGCAGTATTTT.

The chain is built from TRBV28 and TRBJ2-3, with unresolved D. Trimming removed 7 bases at V and 0 bases at J, with 14 bases between. The CDR3 is made up of 15 amino acids. Germline V gene sequence: CDR1 MDHEN, CDR2 SYDVKM. The DNA for the CDR3 is TGTGCCAGCACCCTCAGACTGGCAAGCACAGATACGCAGTATTTT. Its protein product is CASTLRLASTDTQYF.

As concerns this clonotype: An end of the junction differs from the germline gene, which may be a read error. The rearrangement links TRBV6-6 to TRBJ2-3; the match to TRBD1 covers 9 bases. Germline CDR1 MNHNY, CDR2 SVGAGI (reference sequence). This CDR3 is built from 16 residues. DNA of the CDR3: TGTGCCCGCAGTTACATCCCACAGGGGGCAACAGATACGCAGTATTTT. It translates to CARSYIPQGATDTQYF.

This clonotype was observed a handful of times. The chain has TRBV10-3 and TRBJ2-7; 10 bases match TRBD1. V was clipped by 7 bases and J by 3 bases; unmatched bases: 6. This CDR3 is 14 amino acids long. Germline-derived CDR1 and CDR2 are ENHRY and SYGVKD. The chain's CDR3 is CAITLGQGNYEQYF. In DNA form, the CDR3 reads TGTGCCATCACTCTGGGACAGGGGAACTACGAGCAGTACTTC.

This clonotype was seen a handful of times. The chain is built from TRBV2 and TRBJ2-7; the D gene could be TRBD1 or TRBD2 (5 bases each). This CDR3 comprises 14 residues. Per the germline V gene, CDR1 is SNHLY and CDR2 is FYNNEI. With 6 bases removed from V and 2 bases from J, the gap between germline ends came to 14 bases. The chain's CDR3 is CASSGTPTAYEQYF. The CDR3 bases are TGTGCCAGCAGCGGGACCCCAACGGCCTACGAGCAGTACTTC.

This chain connects TRBV15 to TRBJ1-2; no clear D. V shed 0 bases and J shed 4 bases, with 12 bases lying between them. Germline V gene lookup returns CDR1 LNHNV and CDR2 YYDKDF (reference sequence). The CDR3 length is 15 residues. The chain's CDR3 is CATSRDQGGFYGYTF. Here the CDR3 DNA reads TGTGCCACCAGCAGAGATCAAGGAGGGTTCTATGGCTACACCTTC. Looking up the rest from reference TRBV15 and TRBJ1-2 gives the full variable domain: DAMVIQNPRYQVTQFGKPVTLSCSQTLNHNVMYWYQQKSSQAPKLLFHYYDKDFNNEADTPDNFQSRRPNTSFCFLDIRSPGLGDTAMYLCATSRDQGGFYGYTFGSGTRLTVV.

J is TRBJ2-4 and V is TRBV30; the D gene could be TRBD1 or TRBD2 (5 bases each). The DNA matches TRBJ2-7 better at its end, which makes the J call doubtful. The CDR3 spans 13 residues. Germline values: CDR1 GTSNPN, CDR2 SVGIG (reference sequence). The chain's CDR3 is CAWMRGGGNEQYF. The CDR3 nucleotides read TGTGCCTGGATGAGGGGCGGTGGCAACGAGCAGTACTTC.

This clonotype was detected only a few times. The chain employs TRBV7-2 and TRBJ1-6, with TRBD1 matching over 12 bases. Looked up from germline, CDR1 is SGHTA and CDR2 is FQGNSA. V dropped 5 bases and J dropped 10; count of bases not matched to a gene: 9. The CDR3 is 16 amino acids. CDR3 bases: TGTGCCAGCAGCATTAGCGGGGACAGGGGGCTCTCACCCCTCCACTTT. It yields the protein CASSISGDRGLSPLHF. Based on the CDR3 plus reference TRBV7-2 and TRBJ1-6, the full variable domain is GAGVSQSPSNKVTEKGKDVELRCDPISGHTALYWYRQSLGQGLEFLIYFQGNSAPDKSGLPSDRFSAERTGGSVSTLTIQRTQQEDSAVYLCASSISGDRGLSPLHFGNGTRLTVT.

The table lists this clonotype with a few counts. The rearrangement joins TRBV2 to TRBJ2-1, with TRBD2 matching over 8 bases. Germline values: CDR1 SNHLY, CDR2 FYNNEI. After removal of 0 bases from V and 9 bases from J, the junction contained 19 bases not matched to a gene. This CDR3 contains 19 residues. The CDR3 DNA reads TGTGCCAGCAGTGAAGCCAGGCTAGCGGGTTCCCTCCGGGGGGTTGAGCAGTTCTTC. The encoded protein is CASSEARLAGSLRGVEQFF. Variable domain in full (rest from reference TRBV2 and TRBJ2-1): EPEVTQTPSHQVTQMGQEVILRCVPISNHLYFYWYRQILGQKVEFLVSFYNNEISEKSEIFDDQFSVERPDGSNFTLKIRSTKLEDSAMYFCASSEARLAGSLRGVEQFFGPGTRLTVL.

This clonotype was detected a few times. The chain has TRBV6-2 or TRBV6-3 and TRBJ2-1; 7 nucleotides agree with TRBD1. The germline gives CDR1 MNHEY, CDR2 SVGEGT. This CDR3 comprises 19 residues. Trimming removed 0 bases from V and 1 base from J; junction bases left unmatched: 12. This CDR3 is CASSYSTKGTVRSYNEQFF. DNA for the CDR3: TGTGCCAGCAGTTACTCAACGAAGGGGACAGTGAGATCCTACAATGAGCAGTTCTTC.

The rearrangement uses TRBV3-1 and TRBJ2-1; TRBD2 matches at 7 bases. This CDR3 comprises 13 residues. With V trimmed by 3 bases and J by 9 bases, 5 bases remained unmatched. The V gene's germline CDR1 is LGHDT and CDR2 YNNKEL (reference sequence). The CDR3 region has the DNA TGTGCCAGCAGCCAGGGGTGGGAGGGTGAGCAGTTCTTC. It is translated as CASSQGWEGEQFF.

The chain employs TRBV29-1 and TRBJ1-1; D unresolved. This CDR3 spans 15 amino acids. V was shortened by 6 bases and J by 0 bases, with 17 bases between the two germline ends. Germline V CDR1 and CDR2: SQVTM, ANQGSEA. The CDR3 coding sequence is TGCAGCGTGGATACGGCAGGTCTCATGAACACTGAAGCTTTCTTT. Protein: CSVDTAGLMNTEAFF. Drawing the rest from reference TRBV29-1 and TRBJ1-1, the complete variable domain is SAVISQKPSRDICQRGTSLTIQCQVDSQVTMMFWYRQQPGQSLTLIATANQGSEATYESGFVIDKFPISRPNLTFSTLTVSNMSPEDSSIYLCSVDTAGLMNTEAFFGQGTRLTVV.

The chain couples TRBV20-1 to TRBJ2-3; 8 bases are a match to TRBD1. The CDR3 is 14 residues long. CDR1 and CDR2 from the germline V gene are DFQATT and SNEGSKA (reference sequence). V lost 3 bases, J lost 2 bases, and 4 bases stayed unmatched. The chain's CDR3 is CSARGQASTDTQYF. CDR3 nucleotides: TGCAGTGCTAGGGGACAGGCATCCACAGATACGCAGTATTTT.

The chain employs TRBV10-3 and TRBJ2-3; the match to TRBD1 covers 8 bases. CDR3 size: 13 residues. V dropped 8 bases and J dropped 2; count of bases not matched to a gene: 3. CDR1 and CDR2 from the germline V gene are ENHRY and SYGVKD. This CDR3 is CAIRGQATDTQYF. The DNA of the CDR3 is TGTGCCATCCGGGGACAGGCCACAGATACGCAGTATTTT.

This clonotype occurred a few times. The rearrangement links TRBV7-2 to TRBJ2-4; 8 bases line up with TRBD1. The CDR3 spans 16 residues. The ends lost 1 base at V and 7 bases at J; junction bases unmatched: 9. Germline V gene lookup returns CDR1 SGHTA and CDR2 FQGNSA. In nucleotides, the CDR3 is TGTGCCAGCAGCTTAGTCGGGACAGGCCGGATGAACATTCAGTACTTC. It translates to CASSLVGTGRMNIQYF. The full variable domain, completed using reference TRBV7-2 and TRBJ2-4, is GAGVSQSPSNKVTEKGKDVELRCDPISGHTALYWYRQSLGQGLEFLIYFQGNSAPDKSGLPSDRFSAERTGGSVSTLTIQRTQQEDSAVYLCASSLVGTGRMNIQYFGAGTRLSVL.

A word on this clonotype: Mismatch with germline at one junction end may stem from a read error. The rearrangement links TRBV29-1 to TRBJ2-1, with D possibly matching TRBD2 (5 bases). From germline, CDR1 is SQVTM and CDR2 ANQGSEA. CDR3 length equals 13 residues. The CDR3 DNA sequence: TGCAGCGGCAAGGGAGTGTTCTACAATGAGCAGTTCTTT. Translating gives CSGKGVFYNEQFF.

This sequence joins TRBV7-8 and TRBJ2-1; D is perhaps TRBD1 or TRBD2 (5 bases each). From germline, CDR1 is SGHVS and CDR2 FQNEAQ. V lost 6 bases, J lost 9 bases, and 12 bases lay in between. The CDR3 extends over 12 amino acids. The CDR3 DNA sequence: TGTGCCAGCAGTCCCGGGACCCCTGAGCAGTTCTTC. It is translated as CASSPGTPEQFF.

V and J are TRBV3-1 and TRBJ2-3; D is unresolved. V lost 0 bases and J lost 2, with 9 bases in between. Germline CDR1 reads LGHDT; CDR2 reads YNNKEL (reference sequence). There are 15 residues in the CDR3. The CDR3 DNA is TGTGCCAGCAGCCAAGATCAAGGCGTCACAGATACGCAGTATTTT. Translating gives CASSQDQGVTDTQYF.

This chain connects TRBV20-1 to TRBJ2-3; 8 nucleotides line up with TRBD2. This CDR3 contains 14 residues. V lost 2 bases and J lost 2; bases outside the gene matches: 3. Germline CDR1 is DFQATT and CDR2 is SNEGSKA (reference sequence). The CDR3 here is CSARSAGATDTQYF. The CDR3 nucleotides read TGCAGTGCTAGATCAGCGGGGGCCACAGATACGCAGTATTTT.

This clonotype was seen a handful of times. The gene calls are TRBV28 and TRBJ2-4; 8 bases align to TRBD2. V dropped 4 bases and J dropped 0; count of bases not matched to a gene: 20. This CDR3 has 21 residues. The germline V gene encodes CDR1 MDHEN and CDR2 SYDVKM. The CDR3 nucleotides read TGTGCCAGCAGTTCCCACCCCTCCAGCGGGAGCCTTTCTTTAGCCAAAAACATTCAGTACTTC. Its translation is CASSSHPSSGSLSLAKNIQYF.

J is TRBJ2-5 and V is TRBV28, with D possibly being TRBD1 (5 bases). Germline lookup yields CDR1 MDHEN and CDR2 SYDVKM. CDR3 length: 13 residues. Trimming took off 11 bases at V and 5 bases at J, with 18 bases between the two ends. The CDR3 sequence: CAWSSGSGETQYF. In DNA form, the CDR3 reads TGTGCCTGGAGCTCAGGGTCGGGCGAGACCCAGTACTTC.

V and J are TRBV11-2 and TRBJ1-3, with a weak D call TRBD1 (6 bases). The CDR3 totals 16 residues. Trimming left V 4 bases short and J 2 bases short, with 15 bases between. Germline CDR1 SGHAT, CDR2 FQNNGV. For the CDR3, the DNA is TGTGCCAGCAGCTCAGGGGTCTCGTCCGCTGGAAACACCATATATTTT. This sequence encodes CASSSGVSSAGNTIYF. The full variable domain, its missing parts supplied by reference TRBV11-2 and TRBJ1-3, is EAGVAQSPRYKIIEKRQSVAFWCNPISGHATLYWYQQILGQGPKLLIQFQNNGVVDDSQLPKDRFSAERLKGVDSTLKIQPAKLEDSAVYLCASSSGVSSAGNTIYFGEGSWLTVV.

The chain combines TRBV12-3 or TRBV12-4 with TRBJ2-5, with TRBD2 as a possible D gene (5 bases). This CDR3 spans 15 amino acids. V was clipped by 5 bases and J by 1 base, with 14 bases between them. The CDR3 here is CASSPGSSTQETQYF. The CDR3, as DNA: TGTGCCAGCAGTCCAGGTTCTAGCACCCAAGAGACCCAGTACTTC.

The gene calls are TRBV12-3 or TRBV12-4 and TRBJ2-2; 7 nucleotides match TRBD1. The junction had 9 bases not matched to a gene; V was cut back by 5 bases and J by 6 bases. The CDR3 loop spans 15 amino acids. The CDR3 bases are TGTGCCAGCAGTCTAACCGGGACAGCGCCCGGGGAGCTGTTTTTT. It specifies CASSLTGTAPGELFF.

The chain links TRBV5-1 to TRBJ1-1; D is ambiguous. This CDR3 contains 13 residues. V was trimmed by 1 base and J by 6 bases, leaving 10 bases between them. The V gene's germline CDR1 is SGHRS and CDR2 YFSETQ. CDR3 nucleotides: TGCGCCAGCAGCTTGTTTCCCAGTCCTGAAGCTTTCTTT. Translated, it gives CASSLFPSPEAFF.

CDR3 protein: CSADRHPLETQYF. CDR3 nucleotide sequence: TGCAGTGCTGACCGACACCCCCTAGAGACCCAGTACTTC. The genes are TRBV20-1 and TRBJ2-4; D unresolved. The tail of the sequence fits TRBJ2-5 better, so the J call may be wrong. Looked up from germline, CDR1 is DFQATT and CDR2 is SNEGSKA (reference sequence). The CDR3 is 13 amino acids.

The chain combines TRBV7-9 with TRBJ2-1, with 10 bases matching TRBD2. CDR3 length: 17 residues. Per the germline V gene, CDR1 is SEHNR and CDR2 is FQNEAQ (reference sequence). V lost 5 bases and J lost 2; bases outside the gene matches: 9. CDR3 coding DNA: TGTGCCAGCAGCGCCTCCCGAGCGGGAGGGCCCTACAATGAGCAGTTCTTC. It specifies CASSASRAGGPYNEQFF.